This T cell receptor (beta chain) was documented in a study of T cells after yellow fever vaccination. The CDR3 is 13 residues long. The V end lost 0 bases, the J end lost 6 bases, and 8 bases lay between the germline ends. Germline V CDR1 and CDR2: LNHDA, SQIVND (reference sequence). In its sample, this clonotype was seen a few times. TCRdb passed the 5' RACE reads through MiXCR, listing each CDR3 protein once. The sample consists of tens of thousands of distinct CDR3 sequences, about 7% of them appearing once. Sequences were derived from CD8+ T cells sorted from PBMCs, sampled 15 days after the yellow fever booster vaccination. The origin of this receptor is a man aged 30 to 39 who received the YFV17D yellow fever vaccine. The chain joins TRBV19 to TRBJ1-1; D remains ambiguous. The CDR3 bases are TGTGCCAGTAGTATAGAGCCCGGGCCTGAAGCTTTCTTT. It encodes CASSIEPGPEAFF.